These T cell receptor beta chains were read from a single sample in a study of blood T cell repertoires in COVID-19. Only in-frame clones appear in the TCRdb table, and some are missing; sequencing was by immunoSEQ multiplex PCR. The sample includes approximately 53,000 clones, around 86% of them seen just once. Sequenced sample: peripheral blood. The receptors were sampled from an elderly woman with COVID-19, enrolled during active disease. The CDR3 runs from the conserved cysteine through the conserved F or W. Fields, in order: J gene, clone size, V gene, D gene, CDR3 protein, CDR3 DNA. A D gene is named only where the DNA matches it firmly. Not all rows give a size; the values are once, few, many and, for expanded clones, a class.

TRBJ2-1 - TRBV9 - CASSVALIAVGDEQFF TGTGCCAGCAGCGTAGCTCTGATAGCGGTGGGCGATGAGCAGTTCTTC
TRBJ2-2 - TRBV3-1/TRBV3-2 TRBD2 CASSLGLAGLGGELFF TGTGCCAGCAGCCTCGGACTAGCGGGACTTGGGGGGGAGCTGTTTTTT
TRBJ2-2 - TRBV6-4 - CASRFKNTGELFF TGTGCCAGCAGGTTCAAGAACACCGGGGAGCTGTTTTTT
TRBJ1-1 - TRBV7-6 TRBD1 CASSLNRGHAGTEAFF TGTGCCAGCAGCTTGAACAGGGGGCATGCGGGGACTGAAGCTTTCTTT
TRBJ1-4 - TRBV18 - CASSPRAGPGGGEKLFF TGTGCCAGCTCACCCCGCGCGGGGCCCGGGGGTGGTGAAAAACTGTTTTTT
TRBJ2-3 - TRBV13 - CASSLLSRDGGTDTQYF TGTGCCAGCAGCTTACTATCGCGGGATGGAGGCACAGATACGCAGTATTTT
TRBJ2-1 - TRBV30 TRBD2 CAGASGLAGGLMEQFF TGTGCCGGCGCATCGGGACTAGCGGGAGGGTTAATGGAGCAGTTCTTC
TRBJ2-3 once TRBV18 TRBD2 CASSVKGGSNSDTQYF TGTGCCAGCTCAGTGAAGGGCGGGAGTAACTCAGATACGCAGTATTTT
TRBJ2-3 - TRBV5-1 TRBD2 CASSVSGRADTQYF TGCGCCAGCAGCGTTAGCGGGAGGGCAGATACGCAGTATTTT
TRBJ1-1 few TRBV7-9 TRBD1 CASTVTGVKNTEAFF TGTGCCAGCACCGTGACAGGGGTTAAGAACACTGAAGCTTTCTTT
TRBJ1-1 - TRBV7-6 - CASSLVRERNTEAFF TGTGCCAGCAGCTTAGTGAGGGAACGGAACACTGAAGCTTTCTTT
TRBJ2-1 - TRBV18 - CASSPDASRDNEQFF TGTGCCAGCTCACCAGACGCTAGCAGAGACAATGAGCAGTTCTTC
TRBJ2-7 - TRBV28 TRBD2 CASSPGLAGGYEQYF TGTGCCAGCAGCCCAGGACTAGCGGGGGGCTACGAGCAGTACTTC
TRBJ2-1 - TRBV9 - CASSVVPNQQFF TGTGCCAGCAGCGTAGTCCCCAATCAGCAGTTCTTC
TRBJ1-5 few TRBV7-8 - CASSLGTVNQPQHF TGTGCCAGCAGCTTAGGGACAGTGAATCAGCCCCAGCATTTT
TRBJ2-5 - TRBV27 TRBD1 CASSKGQGWETQYF TGTGCCAGCAGTAAGGGACAGGGGTGGGAGACCCAGTACTTC
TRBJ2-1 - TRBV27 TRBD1 CASSLGTDNEQFF TGTGCCAGCAGTTTGGGGACAGACAATGAGCAGTTCTTC
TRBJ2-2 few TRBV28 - CASRKGVGNTGELFF TGTGCCAGCAGAAAGGGAGTTGGGAACACCGGGGAGCTGTTTTTT
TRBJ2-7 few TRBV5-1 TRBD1 CASSQQGSSYEQYF TGCGCCAGCAGCCAACAGGGGAGCTCCTACGAGCAGTACTTC
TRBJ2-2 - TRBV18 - CASSPPNGELFF TGTGCCAGCTCACCACCCAACGGGGAGCTGTTTTTT
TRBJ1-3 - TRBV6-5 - CASSSDIRNTIYF TGTGCCAGCAGTTCGGACATTAGAAACACCATATATTTT
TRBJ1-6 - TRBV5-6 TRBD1 CASTSGTGSSPLHF TGTGCCAGCACCTCGGGGACAGGGAGTTCACCCCTCCACTTT
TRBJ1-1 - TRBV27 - CASSSPTRRYTEAFF TGTGCCAGCAGTTCACCGACCCGGAGGTATACTGAAGCTTTCTTT
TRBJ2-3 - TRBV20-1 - CSARVSDTQYF TGCAGTGCTAGAGTGAGTGATACGCAGTATTTT
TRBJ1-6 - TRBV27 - CASSSGLANSPLHF TGTGCCAGCAGCTCCGGACTCGCTAATTCACCCCTCCACTTT
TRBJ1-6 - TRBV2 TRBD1 CASSTGQGTSPLHF TGTGCCAGCAGTACGGGACAGGGGACTTCACCCCTCCACTTT
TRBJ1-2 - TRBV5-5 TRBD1 CASSDRDRGVDGYTF TGTGCCAGCAGCGACCGGGACAGGGGCGTGGATGGCTACACCTTC
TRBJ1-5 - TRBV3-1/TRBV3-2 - CASSQRSPGEGQPQHF TGTGCCAGCAGCCAAAGAAGTCCAGGTGAGGGTCAGCCCCAGCATTTT
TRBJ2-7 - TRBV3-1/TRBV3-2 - CASSQAADGYYEQYF TGTGCCAGCAGCCAAGCAGCGGACGGATACTACGAGCAGTACTTC
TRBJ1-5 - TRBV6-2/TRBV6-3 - CASSGSWRQPQHF TGTGCCAGCAGTGGCTCTTGGCGGCAGCCCCAGCATTTT
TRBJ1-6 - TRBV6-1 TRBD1 CASSEQTGDNSPLHF TGTGCCAGCAGTGAGCAGACAGGGGATAATTCACCCCTCCACTTT
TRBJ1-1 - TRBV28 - CASSDGGSGTEAFF TGTGCCAGCAGCGACGGGGGGTCGGGCACTGAAGCTTTCTTT
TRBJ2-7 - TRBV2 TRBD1 CASIQGTVPGVQYF TGTGCCAGCATCCAGGGGACAGTGCCTGGGGTGCAGTACTTC
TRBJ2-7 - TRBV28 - CASSHRYEQYF TGTGCCAGCAGTCATCGGTACGAGCAGTACTTC
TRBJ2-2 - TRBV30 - CAWTRVSANTGELFF TGTGCCTGGACCCGCGTCAGCGCGAACACCGGGGAGCTGTTTTTT
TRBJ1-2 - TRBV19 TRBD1 CASSRGQGSYGYTF TGTGCCAGTAGTCGGGGACAGGGATCCTATGGCTACACCTTC
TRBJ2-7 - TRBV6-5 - CASSNPPGEQYF TGTGCCAGCAGTAATCCCCCGGGTGAGCAGTACTTC
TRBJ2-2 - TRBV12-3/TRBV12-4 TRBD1 CASSNTGAGELFF TGTGCCAGCAGTAATACAGGGGCCGGGGAGCTGTTTTTT
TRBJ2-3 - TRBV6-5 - CASSYSGTSTDTQYF TGTGCCAGCAGTTACTCCGGGACTAGCACAGATACGCAGTATTTT
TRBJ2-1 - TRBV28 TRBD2 CASSPEAGRSGNEQFF TGTGCCAGCAGTCCCGAAGCGGGAAGGTCCGGCAATGAGCAGTTCTTC
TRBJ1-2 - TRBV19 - CASSPGYYGYTF TGTGCCAGTAGTCCCGGGTACTATGGCTACACCTTC
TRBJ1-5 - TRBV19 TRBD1 CASKGQGIRSNQPQHF TGTGCCAGTAAGGGACAGGGAATTCGGAGCAATCAGCCCCAGCATTTT
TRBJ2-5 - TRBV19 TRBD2 CASGAGVRETQYF TGTGCCAGTGGGGCGGGAGTTCGAGAGACCCAGTACTTC
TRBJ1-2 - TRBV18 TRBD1 CASSPLDRGGGYTF TGTGCCAGCTCACCCCTGGACAGGGGTGGTGGCTACACCTTC
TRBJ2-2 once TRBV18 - CASSPLSTGELFF TGTGCCAGCTCACCACTCAGCACCGGGGAGCTGTTTTTT
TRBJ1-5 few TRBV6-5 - CASSQTRQGQPQHF TGTGCCAGCAGCCAGACAAGGCAGGGGCAGCCCCAGCATTTT
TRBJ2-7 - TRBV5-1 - CASKGLDSSYEQYF TGCGCCAGCAAGGGTTTGGACAGCTCCTACGAGCAGTACTTC
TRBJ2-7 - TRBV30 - CGAGTYEQYF TGTGGGGCGGGGACCTACGAGCAGTACTTC
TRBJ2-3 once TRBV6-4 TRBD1 CASSPRTGTDTQYF TGTGCCAGCAGCCCCCGGACAGGGACAGATACGCAGTATTTT
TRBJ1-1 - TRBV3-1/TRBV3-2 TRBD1 CASRGQGRNTEAFF TGTGCCAGCAGAGGACAGGGGCGGAACACTGAAGCTTTCTTT